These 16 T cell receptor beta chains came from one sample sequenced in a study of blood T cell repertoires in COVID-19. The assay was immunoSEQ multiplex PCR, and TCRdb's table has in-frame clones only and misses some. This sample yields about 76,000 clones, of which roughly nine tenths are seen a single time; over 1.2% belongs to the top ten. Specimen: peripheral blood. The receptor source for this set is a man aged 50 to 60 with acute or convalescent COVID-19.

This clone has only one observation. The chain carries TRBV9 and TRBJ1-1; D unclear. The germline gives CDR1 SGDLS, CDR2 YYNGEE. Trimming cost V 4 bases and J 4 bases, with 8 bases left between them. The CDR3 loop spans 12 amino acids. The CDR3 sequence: CASSTGATEAFF. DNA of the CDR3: TGTGCCAGCAGCACCGGAGCCACTGAAGCTTTCTTT. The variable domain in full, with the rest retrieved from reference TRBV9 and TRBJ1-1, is DSGVTQTPKHLITATGQRVTLRCSPRSGDLSVYWYQQSLDQGLQFLIQYYNGEERAKGNILERFSAQQFPDLHSELNLSSLELGDSALYFCASSTGATEAFFGQGTRLTVV.

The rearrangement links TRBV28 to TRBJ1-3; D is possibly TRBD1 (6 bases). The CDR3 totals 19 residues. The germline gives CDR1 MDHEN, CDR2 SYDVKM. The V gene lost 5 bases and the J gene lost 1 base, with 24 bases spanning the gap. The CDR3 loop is CASSTRQARTKSSGNTIYF. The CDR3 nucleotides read TGTGCCAGCAGTACCCGACAGGCTAGAACAAAATCTTCTGGAAACACCATATATTTT.

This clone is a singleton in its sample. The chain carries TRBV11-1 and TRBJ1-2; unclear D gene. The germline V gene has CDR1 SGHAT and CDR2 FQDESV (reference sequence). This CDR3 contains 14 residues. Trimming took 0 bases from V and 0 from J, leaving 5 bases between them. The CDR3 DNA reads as TGTGCCAGCAGCTTAGCAACGGCTAACTATGGCTACACCTTC. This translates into CASSLATANYGYTF.

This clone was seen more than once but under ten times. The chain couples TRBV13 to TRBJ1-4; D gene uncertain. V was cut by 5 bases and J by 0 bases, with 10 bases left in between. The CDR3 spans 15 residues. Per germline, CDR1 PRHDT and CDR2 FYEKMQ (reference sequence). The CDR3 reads CASSRGRATNEKLFF. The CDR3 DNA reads TGTGCCAGCAGCAGAGGGCGTGCAACTAATGAAAAACTGTTTTTT.

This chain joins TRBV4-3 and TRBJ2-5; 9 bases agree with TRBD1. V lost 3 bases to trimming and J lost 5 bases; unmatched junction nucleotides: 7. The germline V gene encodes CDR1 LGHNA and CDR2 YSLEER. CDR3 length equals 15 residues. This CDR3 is CASSQDRGLVETQYF. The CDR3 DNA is TGCGCCAGCAGCCAGGACAGGGGTCTGGTGGAGACCCAGTACTTC.

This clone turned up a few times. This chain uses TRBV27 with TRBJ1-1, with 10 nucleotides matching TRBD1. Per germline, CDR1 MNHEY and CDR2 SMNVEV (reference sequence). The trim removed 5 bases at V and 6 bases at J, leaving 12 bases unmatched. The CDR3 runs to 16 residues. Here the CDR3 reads CASSLTAGTGAAEAFF. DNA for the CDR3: TGTGCCAGCAGTCTCACCGCCGGGACAGGGGCGGCTGAAGCTTTCTTT.

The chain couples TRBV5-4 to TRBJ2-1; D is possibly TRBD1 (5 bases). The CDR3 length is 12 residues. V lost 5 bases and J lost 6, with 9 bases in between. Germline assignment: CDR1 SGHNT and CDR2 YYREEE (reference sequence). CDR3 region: CASRRGPNEQFF. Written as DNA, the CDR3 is TGTGCCAGCAGAAGGGGCCCCAATGAGCAGTTCTTC.

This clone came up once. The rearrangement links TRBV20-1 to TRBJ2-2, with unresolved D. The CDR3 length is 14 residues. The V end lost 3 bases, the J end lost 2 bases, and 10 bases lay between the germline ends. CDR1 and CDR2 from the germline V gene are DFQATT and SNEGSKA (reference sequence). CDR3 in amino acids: CSASNSLNTGELFF. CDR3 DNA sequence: TGCAGTGCTAGTAATAGCTTAAACACCGGGGAGCTGTTTTTT.

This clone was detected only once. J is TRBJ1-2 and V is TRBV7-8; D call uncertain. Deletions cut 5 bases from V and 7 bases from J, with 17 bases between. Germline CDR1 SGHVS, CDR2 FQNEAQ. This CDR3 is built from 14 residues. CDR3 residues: CASSPDSHYSGYTF. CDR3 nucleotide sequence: TGTGCCAGCAGCCCAGATTCCCACTATTCTGGCTACACCTTC.

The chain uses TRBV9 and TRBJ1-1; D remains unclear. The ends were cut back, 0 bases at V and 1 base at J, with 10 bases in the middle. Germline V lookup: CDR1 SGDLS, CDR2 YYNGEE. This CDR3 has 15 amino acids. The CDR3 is CASSVGAETNTEAFF. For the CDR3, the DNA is TGTGCCAGCAGCGTAGGGGCAGAGACGAACACTGAAGCTTTCTTT.

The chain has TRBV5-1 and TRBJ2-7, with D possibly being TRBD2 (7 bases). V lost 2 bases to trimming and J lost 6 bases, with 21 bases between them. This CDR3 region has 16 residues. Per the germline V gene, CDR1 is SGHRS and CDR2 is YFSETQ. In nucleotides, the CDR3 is TGCGCCAGCAGCTTCCACACAGGGAGGGTTTCCACCGAGCAGTACGTC. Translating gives CASSFHTGRVSTEQYV.

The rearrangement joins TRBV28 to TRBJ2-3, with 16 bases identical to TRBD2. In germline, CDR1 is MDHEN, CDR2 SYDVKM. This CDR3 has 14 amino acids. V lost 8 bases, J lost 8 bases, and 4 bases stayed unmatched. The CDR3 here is CASAGLAGGFTQYF. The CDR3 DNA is TGTGCCAGCGCGGGACTAGCGGGGGGGTTTACGCAGTATTTT.

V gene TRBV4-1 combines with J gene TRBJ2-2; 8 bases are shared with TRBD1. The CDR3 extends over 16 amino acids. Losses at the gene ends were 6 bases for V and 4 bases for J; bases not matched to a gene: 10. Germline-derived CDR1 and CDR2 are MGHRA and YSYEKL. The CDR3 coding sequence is TGCGCCAGCAGTCGACGGACAGGGAAGAGCACCGGGGAGCTGTTTTTT. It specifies CASSRRTGKSTGELFF.

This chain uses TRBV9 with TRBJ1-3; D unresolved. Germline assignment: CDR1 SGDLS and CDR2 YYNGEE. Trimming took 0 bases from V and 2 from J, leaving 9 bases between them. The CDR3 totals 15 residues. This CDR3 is CASSVGGVPGNTIYF. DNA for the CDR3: TGTGCCAGCAGCGTAGGTGGAGTGCCTGGAAACACCATATATTTT.

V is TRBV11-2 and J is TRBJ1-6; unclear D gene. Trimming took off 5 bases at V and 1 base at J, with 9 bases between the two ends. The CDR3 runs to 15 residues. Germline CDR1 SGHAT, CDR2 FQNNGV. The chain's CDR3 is CASSPTRSYNSPLHF. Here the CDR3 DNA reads TGTGCCAGCAGCCCCACTAGATCCTATAATTCACCCCTCCACTTT. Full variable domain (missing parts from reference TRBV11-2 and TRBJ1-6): EAGVAQSPRYKIIEKRQSVAFWCNPISGHATLYWYQQILGQGPKLLIQFQNNGVVDDSQLPKDRFSAERLKGVDSTLKIQPAKLEDSAVYLCASSPTRSYNSPLHFGNGTRLTVT.

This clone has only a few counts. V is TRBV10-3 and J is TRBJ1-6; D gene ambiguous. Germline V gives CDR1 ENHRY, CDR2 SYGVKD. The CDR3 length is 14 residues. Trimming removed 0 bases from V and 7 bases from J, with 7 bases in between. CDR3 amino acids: CAISESRENSPLHF. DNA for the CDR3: TGTGCCATCAGTGAGTCAAGAGAGAATTCACCCCTCCACTTT.